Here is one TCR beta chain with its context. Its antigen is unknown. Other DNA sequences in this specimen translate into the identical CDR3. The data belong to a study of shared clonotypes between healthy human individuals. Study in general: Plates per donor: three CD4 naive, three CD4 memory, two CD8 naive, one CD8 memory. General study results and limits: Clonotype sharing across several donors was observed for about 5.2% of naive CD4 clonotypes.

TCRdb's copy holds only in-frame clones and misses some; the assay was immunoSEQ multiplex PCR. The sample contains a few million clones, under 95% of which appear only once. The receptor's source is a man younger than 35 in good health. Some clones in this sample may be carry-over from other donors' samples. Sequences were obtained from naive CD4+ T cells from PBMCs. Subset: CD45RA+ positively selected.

CDR3 nucleotide sequence: TGTGCCAGCAGTTTAACTGGGTTGAACTATGGCTACACCTTC. Translated: CASSLTGLNYGYTF. V gene TRBV27 combines with J gene TRBJ1-2, with D unclear. Trimming pared 2 bases from V and 2 bases from J, leaving 9 bases between. This CDR3 spans 14 amino acids. Germline CDR1 reads MNHEY; CDR2 reads SMNVEV (reference sequence).